This paragraph reports one TCR beta chain. The antigen is unknown. The PCR employed 60 Vbeta primers together with 13 Jbeta primers. Under the authors' procedure: Unique TCR beta chains totaled about 78 million in a later count, with around 10 million of them shared. The repertoire was sequenced with immunoSEQ multiplex PCR; TCRdb's copy has only in-frame clones and lacks some. That table supplies the V and J calls and clone size; D and trimming were determined from the DNA. Counted here are 160,000 or so clones, about four fifths occurring once; the ten biggest clones make up 0.5%. These data originate in a study of cytomegalovirus exposure and HLA in healthy donors. Study results and caveats: Among TCR beta chains, those listed as cytomegalovirus-associated numbered approximately 150. A further, later analysis showed that HLA-associated TCR beta chains (compared with equally common others) were more clonally expanded. About 87% or about 30% of the time was how often most TCR beta V segments were productive, according to an earlier analysis.

The germline V gene has CDR1 MNHEY and CDR2 SMNVEV (reference sequence). CDR3 length: 19 residues. Unmatched junction bases numbered 14, after V lost 6 bases and J lost 0 bases. Specimen: PBMCs. The chain uses TRBV27 and TRBJ2-6; TRBD2 aligns across 7 bases. The TCR sequence derives from a woman in her forties or fifties in good health and CMV-seronegative. This CDR3 reads CASSREFGWGGSGANVLTF. CDR3 coding DNA: TGTGCCAGCAGCAGAGAATTTGGGTGGGGGGGCTCTGGGGCCAACGTCCTGACTTTC. The complete variable domain, with remaining parts taken from reference TRBV27 and TRBJ2-6, reads EAQVTQNPRYLITVTGKKLTVTCSQNMNHEYMSWYRQDPGLGLRQIYYSMNVEVTDKGDVPEGYKVSRKEKRNFPLILESPSPNQTSLYFCASSREFGWGGSGANVLTFGAGSRLTVL.